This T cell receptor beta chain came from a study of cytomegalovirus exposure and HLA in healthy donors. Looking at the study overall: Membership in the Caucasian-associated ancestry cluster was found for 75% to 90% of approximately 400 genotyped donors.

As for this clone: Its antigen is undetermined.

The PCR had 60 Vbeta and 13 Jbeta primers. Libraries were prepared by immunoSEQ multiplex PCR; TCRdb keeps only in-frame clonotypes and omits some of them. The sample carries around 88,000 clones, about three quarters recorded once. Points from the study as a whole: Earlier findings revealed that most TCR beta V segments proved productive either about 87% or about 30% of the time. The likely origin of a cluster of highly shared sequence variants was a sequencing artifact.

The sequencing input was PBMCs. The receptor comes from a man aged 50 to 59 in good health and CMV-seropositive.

CDR3 in DNA: TGTGCCAGCAGCCAGGGGGGTGATGGCAATCAGCCCCAGCATTTT. Translated: CASSQGGDGNQPQHF. The V gene is TRBV7-9, the J gene TRBJ1-5; TRBD1 aligns across 7 bases. Germline trimming cut 5 bases from V and 2 bases from J; bases unmatched to any gene: 6. CDR1 SEHNR and CDR2 FQNEAQ come from the germline V gene (reference sequence). The CDR3 covers 15 residues.